Listed here are 8 T cell receptor beta chains from one sample, sequenced in a study of blood T cell repertoires in COVID-19. Assay: immunoSEQ multiplex PCR; the TCRdb copy retains only in-frame clones and omits some. The table lists some 290,000 clones, roughly 88% of them singletons. The source material was PBMCs or T cells enriched from blood (not recorded which). The receptors were gathered from a woman in her forties with acute COVID-19.

This chain connects TRBV2 to TRBJ1-6, with 8 bases identical to TRBD1. J lost 10 bases, V lost 2 bases, and 7 bases had no gene match. The germline gives CDR1 SNHLY, CDR2 FYNNEI. This CDR3 has 15 amino acids. DNA for the CDR3: TGTGCCAGCAGTGAAACCGGACAGGGAGTCTCACCCCTCCACTTT. It specifies CASSETGQGVSPLHF. Full variable domain (missing parts from reference TRBV2 and TRBJ1-6): EPEVTQTPSHQVTQMGQEVILRCVPISNHLYFYWYRQILGQKVEFLVSFYNNEISEKSEIFDDQFSVERPDGSNFTLKIRSTKLEDSAMYFCASSETGQGVSPLHFGNGTRLTVT.

This sequence joins TRBV18 and TRBJ1-4; D gene unclear. The V end lost 5 bases, the J end lost 11 bases, and 15 bases lay between the germline ends. The germline gives CDR1 KGHSH, CDR2 LQKENI. This CDR3 comprises 13 residues. In DNA, the CDR3 is TGTGCCAGCTCAGACACCTTGGCAGAGAAACTGTTTTTT. The encoded protein is CASSDTLAEKLFF.

The genes are TRBV2 and TRBJ2-1; 10 bases line up with TRBD2. The CDR3 contains 16 residues. The ends lost 7 bases at V and 4 bases at J; junction bases unmatched: 10. CDR1 is SNHLY and CDR2 is FYNNEI in the germline V gene. CDR3 coding DNA: TGTGCCAGCACCGCGGCGACTAGCGGGCCATACAATGAGCAGTTCTTC. Residues: CASTAATSGPYNEQFF.

The V and J genes are TRBV14 and TRBJ1-5; the match to TRBD1 covers 7 bases. V lost 4 bases and J lost 9; bases outside the gene matches: 6. CDR3 length equals 13 residues. Germline V gene sequence: CDR1 SGHDN, CDR2 FVKESK. CDR3 sequence: CASSPSGGRPQHF. CDR3 nucleotide sequence: TGTGCCAGCAGCCCTTCAGGGGGAAGGCCCCAGCATTTT.

The J gene is TRBJ1-1, the V gene TRBV7-2; 7 nucleotides line up with TRBD1. Germline CDR1 SGHTA, CDR2 FQGNSA. The CDR3 totals 14 residues. V shed 4 bases and J 5 bases; nucleotides not matched to a gene: 7. The CDR3 region is CASSSRQGSTEAFF. The CDR3 DNA sequence: TGTGCCAGCAGCTCCAGACAGGGAAGTACTGAAGCTTTCTTT.

V usage is TRBV7-9 and J usage is TRBJ1-1, with 7 bases identical to TRBD1. This CDR3 spans 18 amino acids. The V segment lost 5 bases and the J segment 0 bases; nucleotides outside the gene matches: 15. Germline V gene lookup returns CDR1 SEHNR and CDR2 FQNEAQ (reference sequence). The CDR3 spells CASSPRLRQGPMNTEAFF. For the CDR3, the DNA is TGTGCCAGCAGCCCTCGACTACGACAGGGACCCATGAACACTGAAGCTTTCTTT.

This rearrangement joins TRBV13 to TRBJ2-7, with D hard to call. This CDR3 is 13 amino acids long. Trimming removed 4 bases at V and 3 bases at J, with 10 bases between. Germline CDR1 PRHDT, CDR2 FYEKMQ (reference sequence). CDR3 amino acids: CASSSEVSYEQYF. In DNA form, the CDR3 reads TGTGCCAGCAGCTCCGAGGTGAGCTACGAGCAGTACTTC. Full variable domain (missing parts from reference TRBV13 and TRBJ2-7): AAGVIQSPRHLIKEKRETATLKCYPIPRHDTVYWYQQGPGQDPQFLISFYEKMQSDKGSIPDRFSAQQFSDYHSELNMSSLELGDSALYFCASSSEVSYEQYFGPGTRLTVT.

The chain is built from TRBV5-1 and TRBJ2-2; unclear D gene. V lost 3 bases and J lost 1, with 10 bases in between. The CDR3 is 15 amino acids. Germline V gene sequence: CDR1 SGHRS, CDR2 YFSETQ. CDR3 sequence: CASSSQSGNTGELFF. The CDR3 DNA reads TGCGCCAGCAGCTCCCAGTCAGGGAACACCGGGGAGCTGTTTTTT.